This T cell receptor (beta chain) came from a study of read filtering for tumor transcriptome and immune sequencing. In germline, CDR1 is SGHDT, CDR2 YYEEEE. Trimming at V came to 0 bases and at J to 4 bases, leaving 3 bases not matched to a gene. The CDR3 totals 16 residues. Molecular barcoded adaptors covering alpha/delta and beta/gamma chains were used on roughly 400 ng RNA. TCRdb re-called the reads through MiXCR, storing one row per CDR3 protein. The repertoire includes 40,000 to 55,000 distinct CDR3 sequences, roughly 18% of them detected once, and just over 15% sits in the top ten. This clonotype was picked up many times.

The chain uses TRBV5-6 and TRBJ2-1; 11 nucleotides agree with TRBD2. The receptor was isolated from a donor aged 40 or over with multiple myeloma. The sequenced sample was a population of CD138-negative cells sorted from bone marrow. The CDR3: CASSLGLAGGYNEQFF. The CDR3 DNA reads as TGTGCCAGCAGCTTGGGGCTAGCGGGAGGTTACAATGAGCAGTTCTTC.